This T cell receptor (beta chain) was retrieved from a study of T cell repertoires in cytomegalovirus infection. Germline CDR1 reads SGHTA; CDR2 reads FQGTGA. The V end was cut by 0 bases, the J end by 6 bases, with 9 bases between. CDR3 length equals 14 residues. TCRdb used MiXCR to reprocess the reads, holding one entry per CDR3 protein. The repertoire holds about 85,000 distinct CDR3 sequences, with more than 40% as singletons. Points on this clonotype: What it binds is unknown.

The rearrangement uses TRBV7-3 and TRBJ2-1; D gene unclear. The sequence was obtained from a human donor in good health (CMV status not recorded). Some clones in this sample may be carry-over from other donors' samples. Here the sequenced sample was CD8+ T cells from cultured PBMCs, taken from culture after CMV antigen stimulation. This CDR3 is CASSLTSGPNEQFF. The CDR3 DNA reads TGTGCCAGCAGCTTAACGTCCGGTCCCAATGAGCAGTTCTTC. Full variable domain (remainder filled in from reference TRBV7-3 and TRBJ2-1): GAGVSQTPSNKVTEKGKYVELRCDPISGHTALYWYRQSLGQGPEFLIYFQGTGAADDSGLPNDRFFAVRPEGSVSTLKIQRTERGDSAVYLCASSLTSGPNEQFFGPGTRLTVL.